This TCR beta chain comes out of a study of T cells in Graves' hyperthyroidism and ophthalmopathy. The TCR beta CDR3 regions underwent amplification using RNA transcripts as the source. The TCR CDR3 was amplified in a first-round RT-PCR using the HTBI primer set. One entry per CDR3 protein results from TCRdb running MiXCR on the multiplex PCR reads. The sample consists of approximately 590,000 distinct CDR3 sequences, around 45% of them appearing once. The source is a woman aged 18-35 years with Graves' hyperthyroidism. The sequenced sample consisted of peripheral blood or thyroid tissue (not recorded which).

The CDR3 DNA reads TGTGCCAGCAGCTTAGTAGTGACAGGGCCGGGGGAGACCCAGTACTTC. Its protein product is CASSLVVTGPGETQYF. The chain links TRBV7-6 to TRBJ2-5; 7 bases line up with TRBD1. Germline V gene sequence: CDR1 SGHVS, CDR2 FNYEAQ. V lost 1 base, J lost 5 bases, and 10 bases stayed unmatched. CDR3 length: 16 residues. The variable domain in full, with the rest retrieved from reference TRBV7-6 and TRBJ2-5, is GAGVSQSPRYKVTKRGQDVALRCDPISGHVSLYWYRQALGQGPEFLTYFNYEAQQDKSGLPNDRFSAERPEGSISTLTIQRTEQRDSAMYRCASSLVVTGPGETQYFGPGTRLLVL.